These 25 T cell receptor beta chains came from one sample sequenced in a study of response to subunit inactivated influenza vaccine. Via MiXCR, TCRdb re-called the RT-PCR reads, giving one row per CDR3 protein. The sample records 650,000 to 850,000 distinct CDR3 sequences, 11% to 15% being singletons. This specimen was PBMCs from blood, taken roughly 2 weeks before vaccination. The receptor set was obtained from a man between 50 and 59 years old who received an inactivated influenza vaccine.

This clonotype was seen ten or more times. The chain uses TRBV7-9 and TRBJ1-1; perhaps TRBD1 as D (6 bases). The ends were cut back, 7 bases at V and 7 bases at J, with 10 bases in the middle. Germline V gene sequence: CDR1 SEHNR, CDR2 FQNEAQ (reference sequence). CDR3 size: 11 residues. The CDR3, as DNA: TGTGCCAGCACCCGACAGGATGAAGCTTTCTTT. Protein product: CASTRQDEAFF. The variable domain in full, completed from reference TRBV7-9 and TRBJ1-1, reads DTGVSQNPRHKITKRGQNVTFRCDPISEHNRLYWYRQTLGQGPEFLTYFQNEAQLEKSRLLSDRFSAERPKGSFSTLEIQRTEQGDSAMYLCASTRQDEAFFGQGTRLTVV.

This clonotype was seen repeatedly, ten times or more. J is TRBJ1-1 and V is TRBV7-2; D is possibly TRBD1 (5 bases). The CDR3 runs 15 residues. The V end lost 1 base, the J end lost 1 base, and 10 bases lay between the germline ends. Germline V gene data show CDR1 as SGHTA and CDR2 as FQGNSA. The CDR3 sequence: CASSLVGTGNTEAFF. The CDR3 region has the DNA TGTGCCAGCAGCTTAGTTGGGACGGGGAACACTGAAGCTTTCTTT.

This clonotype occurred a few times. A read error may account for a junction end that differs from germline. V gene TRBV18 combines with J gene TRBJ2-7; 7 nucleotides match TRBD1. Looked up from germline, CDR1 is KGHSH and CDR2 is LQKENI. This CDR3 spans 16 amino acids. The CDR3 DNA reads TGTGCCAGCTCACGGCCCGGGACAGCAGGCTCCAACGAGCAGTACTTC. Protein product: CASSRPGTAGSNEQYF.

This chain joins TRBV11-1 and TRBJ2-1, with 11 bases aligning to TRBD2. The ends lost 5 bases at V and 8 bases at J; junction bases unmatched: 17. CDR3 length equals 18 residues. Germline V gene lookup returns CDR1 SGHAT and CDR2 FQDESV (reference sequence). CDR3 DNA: TGTGCCAGCAGCCACCAGAAAGACTTAGCGGGGGGGCTGGATGAGCAGTTCTTC. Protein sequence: CASSHQKDLAGGLDEQFF.

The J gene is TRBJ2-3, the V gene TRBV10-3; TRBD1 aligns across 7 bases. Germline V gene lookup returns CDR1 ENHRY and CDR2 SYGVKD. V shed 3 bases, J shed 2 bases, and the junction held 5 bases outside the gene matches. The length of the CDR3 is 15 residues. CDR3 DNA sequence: TGTGCCATCAGTGATGAGGGGACAGTCACAGATACGCAGTATTTT. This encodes CAISDEGTVTDTQYF.

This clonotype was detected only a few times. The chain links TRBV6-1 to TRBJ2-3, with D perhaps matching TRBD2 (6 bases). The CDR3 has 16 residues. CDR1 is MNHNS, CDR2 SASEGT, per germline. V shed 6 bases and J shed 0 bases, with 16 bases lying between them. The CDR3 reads CASRPGTWGSTDTQYF. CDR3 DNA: TGTGCCAGCAGACCCGGGACTTGGGGAAGCACAGATACGCAGTATTTT.

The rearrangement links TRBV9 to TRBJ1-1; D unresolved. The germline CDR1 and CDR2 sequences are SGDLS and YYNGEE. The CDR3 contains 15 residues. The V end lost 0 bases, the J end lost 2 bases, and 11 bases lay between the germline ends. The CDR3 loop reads CASSVGPTANTEAFF. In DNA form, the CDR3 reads TGTGCCAGCAGCGTAGGGCCGACCGCCAACACTGAAGCTTTCTTT.

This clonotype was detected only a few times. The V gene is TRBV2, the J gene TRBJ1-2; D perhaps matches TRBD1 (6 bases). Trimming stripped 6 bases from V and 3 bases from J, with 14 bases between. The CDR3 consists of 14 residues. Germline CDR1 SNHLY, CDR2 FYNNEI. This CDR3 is CASRQGRRDYGYTF. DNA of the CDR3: TGTGCCAGCAGACAGGGAAGAAGGGACTATGGCTACACCTTC. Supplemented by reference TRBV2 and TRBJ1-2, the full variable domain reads EPEVTQTPSHQVTQMGQEVILRCVPISNHLYFYWYRQILGQKVEFLVSFYNNEISEKSEIFDDQFSVERPDGSNFTLKIRSTKLEDSAMYFCASRQGRRDYGYTFGSGTRLTVV.

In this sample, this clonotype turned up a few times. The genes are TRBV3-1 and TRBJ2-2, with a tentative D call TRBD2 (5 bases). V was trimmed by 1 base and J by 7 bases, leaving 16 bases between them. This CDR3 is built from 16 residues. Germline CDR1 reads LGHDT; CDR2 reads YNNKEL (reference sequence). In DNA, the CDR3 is TGTGCCAGCAGCCAAGTTTTGTGGGAGCCGATCGGGGAGCTGTTTTTT. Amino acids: CASSQVLWEPIGELFF.

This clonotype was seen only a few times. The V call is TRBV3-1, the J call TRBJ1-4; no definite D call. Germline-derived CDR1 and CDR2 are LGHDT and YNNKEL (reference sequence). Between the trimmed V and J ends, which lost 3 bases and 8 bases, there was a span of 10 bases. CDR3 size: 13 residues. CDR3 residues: CASSQGREEKLFF. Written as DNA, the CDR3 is TGTGCCAGCAGCCAGGGCCGTGAGGAAAAACTGTTTTTT.

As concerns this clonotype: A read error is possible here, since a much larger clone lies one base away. CDR3 coding DNA: TGCGCCAGCAGCCAAGATTTGGGCACCGGGGAGCTGTTTTTT. It codes for CASSQDLGTGELFF. This chain links TRBV4-1 with TRBJ2-2; D ambiguous. V dropped 0 bases and J dropped 4 bases, with 6 bases sitting between them. This CDR3 region has 14 residues. CDR1 and CDR2 from the germline V gene are MGHRA and YSYEKL.

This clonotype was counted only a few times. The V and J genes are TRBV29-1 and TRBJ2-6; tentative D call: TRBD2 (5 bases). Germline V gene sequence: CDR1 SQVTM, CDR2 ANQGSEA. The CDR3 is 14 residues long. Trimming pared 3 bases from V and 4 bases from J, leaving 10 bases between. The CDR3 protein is CSVDDGVGANVLTF. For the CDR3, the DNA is TGCAGCGTTGACGACGGGGTCGGGGCCAACGTCCTGACTTTC.

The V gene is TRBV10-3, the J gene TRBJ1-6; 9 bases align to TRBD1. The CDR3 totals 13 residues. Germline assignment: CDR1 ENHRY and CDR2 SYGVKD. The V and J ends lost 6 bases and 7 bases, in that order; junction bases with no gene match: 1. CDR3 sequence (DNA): TGTGCCATCAGACAGGGGGCCAATTCACCCCTCCACTTT. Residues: CAIRQGANSPLHF.

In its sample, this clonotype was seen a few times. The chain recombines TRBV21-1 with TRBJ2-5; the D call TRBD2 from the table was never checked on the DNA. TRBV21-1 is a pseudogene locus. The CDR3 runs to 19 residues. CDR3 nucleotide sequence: TGTGCCAGCAGCAACGGGTTTTATATGCTAGCGGGATTCCAAGAGACCCAGTACTTC. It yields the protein CASSNGFYMLAGFQETQYF.

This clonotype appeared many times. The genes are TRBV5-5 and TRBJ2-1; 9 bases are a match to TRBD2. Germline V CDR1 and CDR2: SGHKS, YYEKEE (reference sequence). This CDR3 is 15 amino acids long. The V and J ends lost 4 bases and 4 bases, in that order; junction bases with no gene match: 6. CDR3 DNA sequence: TGTGCCAGCAGCCTTCTAGCGGGGAGTTACAATGAGCAGTTCTTC. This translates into CASSLLAGSYNEQFF.

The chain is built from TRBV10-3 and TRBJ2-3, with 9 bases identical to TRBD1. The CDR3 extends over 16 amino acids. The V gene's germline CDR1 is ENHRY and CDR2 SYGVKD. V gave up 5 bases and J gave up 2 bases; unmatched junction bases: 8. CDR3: CAISHTGTGPTDTQYF. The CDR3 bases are TGTGCCATCAGTCATACCGGGACAGGGCCCACAGATACGCAGTATTTT.

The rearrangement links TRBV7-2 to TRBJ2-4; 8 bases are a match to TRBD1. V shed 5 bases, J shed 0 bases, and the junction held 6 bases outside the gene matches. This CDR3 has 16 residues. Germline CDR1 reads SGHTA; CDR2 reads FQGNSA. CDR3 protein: CASSLDRGRAKNIQYF. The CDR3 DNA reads TGTGCCAGCAGCCTAGACAGGGGCAGAGCCAAAAACATTCAGTACTTC.

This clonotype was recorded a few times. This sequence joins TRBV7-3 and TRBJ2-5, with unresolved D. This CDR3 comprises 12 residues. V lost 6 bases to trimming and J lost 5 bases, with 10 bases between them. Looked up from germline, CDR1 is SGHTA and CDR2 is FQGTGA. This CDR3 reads CASRPTRETQYF. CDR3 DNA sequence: TGTGCCAGCAGACCGACGCGGGAGACCCAGTACTTC.

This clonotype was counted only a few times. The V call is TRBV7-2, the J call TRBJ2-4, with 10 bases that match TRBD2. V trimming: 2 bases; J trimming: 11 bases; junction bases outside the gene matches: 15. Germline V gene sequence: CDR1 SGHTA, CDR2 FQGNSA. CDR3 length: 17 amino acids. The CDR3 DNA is TGTGCCAGCAGCTTAAGGACTAGCGGTTCTCAAGCAGTGTTTCAGTACTTC. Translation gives CASSLRTSGSQAVFQYF.

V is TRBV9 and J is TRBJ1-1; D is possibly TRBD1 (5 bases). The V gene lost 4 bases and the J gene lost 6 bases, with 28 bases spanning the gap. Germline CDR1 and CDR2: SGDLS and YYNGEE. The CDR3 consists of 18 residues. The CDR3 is CASSPREVGAGINPEAFF. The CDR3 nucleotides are TGTGCCAGCAGCCCCCGAGAGGTTGGCGCAGGGATCAACCCTGAAGCTTTCTTT.

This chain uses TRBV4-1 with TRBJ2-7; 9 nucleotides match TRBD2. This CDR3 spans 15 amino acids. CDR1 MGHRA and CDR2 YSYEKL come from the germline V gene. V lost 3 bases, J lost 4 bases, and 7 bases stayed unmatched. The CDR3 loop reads CASSQWRGGRYEQYF. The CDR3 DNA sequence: TGCGCCAGCAGCCAGTGGCGGGGGGGTCGATACGAGCAGTACTTC.

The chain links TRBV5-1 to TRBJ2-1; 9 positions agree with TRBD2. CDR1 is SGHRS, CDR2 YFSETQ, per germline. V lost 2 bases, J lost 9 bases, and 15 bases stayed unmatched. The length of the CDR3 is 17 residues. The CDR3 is CASSFGRDASGKGEQFF. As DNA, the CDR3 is TGCGCCAGCAGCTTCGGTCGCGATGCTAGCGGGAAAGGTGAGCAGTTCTTC.

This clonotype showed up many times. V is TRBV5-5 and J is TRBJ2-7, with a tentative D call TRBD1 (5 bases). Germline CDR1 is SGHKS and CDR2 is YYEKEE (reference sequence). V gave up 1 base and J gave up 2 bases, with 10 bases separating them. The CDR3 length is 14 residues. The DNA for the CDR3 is TGTGCCAGCAGCTTGACAGGCCGAACCTACGAGCAGTACTTC. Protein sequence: CASSLTGRTYEQYF.

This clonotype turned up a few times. CDR3 DNA sequence: TGTGCCAGCAGCGTACCTACCGGGGAGCTGTTTTTT. Its translation is CASSVPTGELFF. This chain connects TRBV11-2 to TRBJ2-2; D remains ambiguous. Germline CDR1 SGHAT, CDR2 FQNNGV. Between the trimmed V and J ends, which lost 5 bases and 5 bases, there was a span of 6 bases. The CDR3 consists of 12 residues. Based on the CDR3 plus reference TRBV11-2 and TRBJ2-2, the full variable domain is EAGVAQSPRYKIIEKRQSVAFWCNPISGHATLYWYQQILGQGPKLLIQFQNNGVVDDSQLPKDRFSAERLKGVDSTLKIQPAKLEDSAVYLCASSVPTGELFFGEGSRLTVL.

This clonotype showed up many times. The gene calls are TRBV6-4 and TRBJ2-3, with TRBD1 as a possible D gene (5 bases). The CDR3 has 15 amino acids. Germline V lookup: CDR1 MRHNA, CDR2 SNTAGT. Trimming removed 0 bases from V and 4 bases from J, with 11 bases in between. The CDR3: CASSDSLEGADTQYF. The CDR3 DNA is TGTGCCAGCAGTGACTCCCTAGAAGGGGCAGATACGCAGTATTTT.